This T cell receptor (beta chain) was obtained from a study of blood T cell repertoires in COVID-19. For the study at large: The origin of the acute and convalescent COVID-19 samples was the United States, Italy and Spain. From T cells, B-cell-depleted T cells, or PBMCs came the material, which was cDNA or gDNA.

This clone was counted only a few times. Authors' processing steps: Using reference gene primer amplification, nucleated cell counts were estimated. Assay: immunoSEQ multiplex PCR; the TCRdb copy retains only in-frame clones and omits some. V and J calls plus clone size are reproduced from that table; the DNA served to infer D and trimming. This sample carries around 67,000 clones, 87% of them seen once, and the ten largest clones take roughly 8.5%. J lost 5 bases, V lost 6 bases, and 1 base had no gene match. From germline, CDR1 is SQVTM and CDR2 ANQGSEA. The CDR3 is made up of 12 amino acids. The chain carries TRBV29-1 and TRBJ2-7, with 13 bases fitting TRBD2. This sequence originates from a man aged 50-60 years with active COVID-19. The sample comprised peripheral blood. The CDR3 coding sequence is TGCAGCGTCGGGACTAGCGGGAACGAGCAGTACTTC. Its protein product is CSVGTSGNEQYF.